This note documents a single T cell receptor beta chain sequence. Its specificity is not known. For every donor, one blood sample of approximately 2.5 ml was drawn. This record comes from a study of monozygotic twins with inflammatory bowel disease. Germline lookup yields CDR1 MNHEY and CDR2 SVGEGT. The CDR3 runs to 14 residues. Study results and caveats: Whereas healthy co-twins had higher TCRbeta diversity (inverse Simpson), IBD patients had lower diversity. There were differing immunosuppressive treatments, which may have added variability to patient repertoires. Findings did not support one strong IBD-associated signal or clonotype.

Reprocessing the 5' RACE reads, TCRdb reports a single entry for every CDR3 protein and omits DNA. The record lists fewer than 450,000 distinct CDR3 sequences, of which the ten most abundant hold around 2.6%. The clonotype originates from a human donor with ulcerative colitis or Crohn's disease, or a healthy co-twin of an affected twin (not recorded which). The sequenced sample consisted of blood. This chain joins TRBV6-2 or TRBV6-3 and TRBJ1-6. This chain's CDR3 is CASGFTGPNSPLHF.